The clone carrying this T cell receptor (beta chain) was seen ten or more times. Its target is unknown. Reasons for excluding patients were uncontrolled infection, other autoimmune disease, pregnancy or lactation. Diagnostic decisions used clinical symptoms, serum thyroxine and TRAb, thyroid ultrasound and orbital computed tomography. The CDR3 totals 13 residues. V was trimmed by 0 bases and J by 6 bases, leaving 8 bases between them. CDR1 is KGHDR and CDR2 is SFDVKD in the germline V gene. This specimen belongs to a study of T cells in Graves' hyperthyroidism and ophthalmopathy. Using RNA transcripts as the source, TCR beta CDR3 regions were amplified. TCR CDR3 regions were first amplified by RT-PCR with HTBI primers. TCRdb independently ran MiXCR on the multiplex PCR reads; one entry per CDR3 protein. Of around 600,000 distinct CDR3 sequences listed, just under 45% were seen once; the top ten hold roughly 7.2%.

Overall study results and limits: Stable hyperthyroidism was separated from ophthalmopathy by a model based on 13 V-J features.

The sequenced sample was peripheral blood or thyroid tissue (not recorded which). This chain connects TRBV24-1 to TRBJ2-7, with unresolved D. This TCR was sampled from an adult man with Graves' disease, either hyperthyroidism or ophthalmopathy (not recorded which). CDR3 DNA sequence: TGTGCCACCAGTGATTTGGGAAGCCGCGAGCAGTACTTC. Translated, it gives CATSDLGSREQYF.